The 10 T cell receptor beta chains reported below all come from one sample, sequenced in a study of blood T cells in healthy people across ages. Through a sample-barcoded 5' primer and a J-beta primer mix, a second PCR was run for about 7 to 12 cycles. TCRdb reprocessed the 5' RACE reads via MiXCR and lists one record per CDR3 protein. The table lists more than 800,000 distinct CDR3 sequences, 29% of them singletons, with 15% to 20% in the top ten. The sample was blood. These receptors originate from a woman older than 75 in good health.

The gene calls are TRBV7-3 and TRBJ2-1; D possibly corresponds to TRBD1 (5 bases). Germline V gene data show CDR1 as SGHTA and CDR2 as FQGTGA. The CDR3 length is 12 residues. Trimming removed 4 bases at V and 9 bases at J, with 10 bases between. CDR3 nucleotides: TGTGCCAGCAGCTCCGACAGTGCTGAGCAGTTCTTC. Translated: CASSSDSAEQFF.

This chain joins TRBV5-6 and TRBJ2-1; the D gene is possibly TRBD1 (6 bases). CDR1 and CDR2 from the germline V gene are SGHDT and YYEEEE. The CDR3 runs to 16 residues. Trimming cost V 2 bases and J 2 bases, with 14 bases left between them. Here the CDR3 reads CASSLSGALAYNEQFF. The DNA for the CDR3 is TGTGCCAGCAGCTTATCAGGGGCCTTGGCCTACAATGAGCAGTTCTTC.

The rearrangement links TRBV6-6 to TRBJ1-1; D remains ambiguous. The V end was cut by 6 bases, the J end by 1 base, with 9 bases between. The CDR3 covers 13 residues. Germline V gene sequence: CDR1 MNHNY, CDR2 SVGAGI (reference sequence). DNA for the CDR3: TGTGCCAGCAGGGCAACAGAGAACACTGAAGCTTTCTTT. It yields the protein CASRATENTEAFF.

The chain recombines TRBV30 with TRBJ1-2; D is undetermined. The CDR3 spans 12 residues. CDR1 is GTSNPN and CDR2 is SVGIG in the germline V gene (reference sequence). Trimming took off 2 bases at V and 7 bases at J, with 11 bases between the two ends. CDR3 sequence (DNA): TGTGCCTGGAGTTGGAGAGTGAGTGGCTACACCTTC. Protein product: CAWSWRVSGYTF.

This clonotype has just a few counts. A much more abundant neighbour one base away suggests this may be a read error. The chain has TRBV4-3 and TRBJ1-4, with unresolved D. The CDR3 has 16 amino acids. Trimming pared 0 bases from V and 0 bases from J, leaving 8 bases between. Germline CDR1 is LGHNA and CDR2 is YSLEER. In nucleotides, the CDR3 is TGCGCCAGCAGCCAAGAGGCAACCGCAACTAATGAAAAACTGTTTTTT. Translation gives CASSQEATATNEKLFF.

This clonotype was counted a few times. A much bigger clone sits one base away, suggesting this may be a read error. The chain combines TRBV7-8 with TRBJ1-4; no reliable D call. Germline assignment: CDR1 SGHVS and CDR2 FQNEAQ. The CDR3 extends over 16 amino acids. The CDR3 DNA reads TGTGCCAGCAGCTCCTACAGATTTCCAACTAATGAAAAACGGTTTTTT. This codes for CASSSYRFPTNEKRFF.

The chain uses TRBV6-1 and TRBJ2-1, with a weak D call TRBD2 (5 bases). Germline V gene sequence: CDR1 MNHNS, CDR2 SASEGT. Trimming pared 6 bases from V and 0 bases from J, leaving 21 bases between. There are 18 residues in the CDR3. The CDR3 reads CASSSRGLAKSSYNEQFF. The DNA of the CDR3 is TGTGCCAGCAGCTCGCGCGGACTGGCGAAGAGCTCCTACAATGAGCAGTTCTTC.

This clonotype has only a few counts. J is TRBJ2-3 and V is TRBV6-5, with 10 bases matching TRBD2. The germline CDR1 and CDR2 sequences are MNHEY and SVGAGI. J gave up 6 bases and V 0 bases, and 12 bases lay outside the gene matches. The CDR3 is 18 amino acids. The CDR3 nucleotides read TGTGCCAGCAGTTACTCGAGAGTGGCAGCGGGGGGGCCGGATACGCAGTATTTT. Protein product: CASSYSRVAAGGPDTQYF.

This clonotype came up many times. The V and J genes are TRBV29-1 and TRBJ2-3; 11 nucleotides line up with TRBD2. The length of the CDR3 is 15 residues. Per the germline V gene, CDR1 is SQVTM and CDR2 is ANQGSEA. V shed 8 bases, J shed 2 bases, and the junction held 9 bases outside the gene matches. The CDR3 DNA reads as TGCAGCATAATAGCGGGGGGGCCGAACACAGATACGCAGTATTTT. As protein: CSIIAGGPNTDTQYF.

This clonotype was detected only a few times. CDR3 residues: CSARDLKRGGPYNEQFF. CDR3 sequence (DNA): TGCAGTGCTAGAGATCTCAAGCGGGGGGGGCCCTACAATGAGCAGTTCTTC. This chain joins TRBV20-1 and TRBJ2-1; 10 nucleotides match TRBD2. CDR1 and CDR2 from the germline V gene are DFQATT and SNEGSKA (reference sequence). The J segment lost 2 bases and the V segment lost 0 bases, leaving 7 bases of the junction unmatched. The CDR3 extends over 17 amino acids.